The entry below gives a single T cell receptor beta chain sequence along with its context. The antigen is unknown. This record comes from a study of breast tumors, draining lymph nodes, adjacent tissues. Study results and caveats: Luminal-like breast cancer showed significantly higher tumor–nontumor repertoire similarity than basal-like. Tumor repertoires ranked between lymph nodes and nontumor tissue in diversity, with V and J gene preferences.

The lymph nodes were axillary draining lymph nodes from breast cancer patients. TCRdb independently ran MiXCR on the multiplex PCR reads; one entry per CDR3 protein. This sample has around 120,000 distinct CDR3 sequences, with about 20% found just once. The V end lost 0 bases, the J end lost 3 bases, and 14 bases lay between the germline ends. The CDR3 has 16 residues. Germline V gene data show CDR1 as SEHNR and CDR2 as FQNEAQ (reference sequence). The receptor comes from a female donor with breast cancer. Some clones in this sample may be carry-over from other donors' samples. This chain links TRBV7-9 with TRBJ1-2; D remains ambiguous. Specimen: axillary lymph node tissue. CDR3 DNA sequence: TGTGCCAGCAGCTTAGCGCCCAGTCCCACCTACTATGGCTACACCTTC. Protein product: CASSLAPSPTYYGYTF.